This T cell receptor beta chain came from a study of T-cell reconstitution after alpha-beta-depleted transplantation in children. Study-wide results and limits: The study reportedly traced alpha-beta T cells about two months after transplant to several hundred expanded graft clones. T-cell numbers and diversity one year post-transplant derived largely from freshly generated T cells. Several patients had high TCRbeta diversity at day 60; it came from surviving recipient T cells and thymic progenitors.

The CDR3 is 13 amino acids. Concerning this clonotype itself: Its specificity is not known.

Preparation of the TCRbeta library was carried out with unique molecular identifiers. MiXCR was run by TCRdb on the PCR reads, yielding one entry per CDR3 protein. The profile shows 100,000 or so distinct CDR3 sequences, about 14% of them singletons. The chain uses TRBV21-1 and TRBJ2-7; the table calls TRBD2, which could not be checked here. TRBV21-1 is designated a pseudogene. Sequenced here: PBMCs, mostly from graft donor cells, sampled 180 days after TCRalphabeta/CD19-depleted stem cell transplant. This receptor was obtained from a male patient aged 2 to 10 who had a stem cell transplant for acute lymphoblastic leukemia, so the T cells may come from the graft donor. In DNA form, the CDR3 reads TGTGCCAGCAGCTTCGGAGGGGCACACGAGCAGTACTTC. The encoded protein is CASSFGGAHEQYF.